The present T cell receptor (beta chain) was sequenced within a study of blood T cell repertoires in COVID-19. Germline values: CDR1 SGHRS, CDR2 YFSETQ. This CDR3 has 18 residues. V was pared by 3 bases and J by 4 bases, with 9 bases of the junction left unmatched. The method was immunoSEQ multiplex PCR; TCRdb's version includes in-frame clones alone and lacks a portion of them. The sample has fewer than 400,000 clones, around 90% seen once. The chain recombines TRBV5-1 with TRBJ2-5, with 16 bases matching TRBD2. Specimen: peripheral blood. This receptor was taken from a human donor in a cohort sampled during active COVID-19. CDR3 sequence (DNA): TGCGCCAGCAGCTCCGGGACTAGCGGGGGGGCAATAGGAGAGACCCAGTACTTC. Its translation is CASSSGTSGGAIGETQYF.